The T cell receptor (beta chain) described here comes from a study of T cell changes during pregnancy in multiple sclerosis. This clone was counted only a few times. The CDR3 is 16 amino acids. Germline CDR1 LNHNV, CDR2 YYDKDF (reference sequence). V gave up 3 bases and J gave up 9 bases, with 23 bases separating them. Clones were sequenced by immunoSEQ multiplex PCR, and TCRdb holds only the in-frame ones, with some missing. The table shows under 45,000 clones, with 70% to 90% occurring only once. The sample was CD8+ T cells from peripheral blood mononuclear cells, taken in the first trimester of pregnancy. This TCR was sampled from a female donor with multiple sclerosis, enrolled in a pregnancy study. The chain uses TRBV15 and TRBJ1-1, with a tentative D call TRBD1 (5 bases). CDR3 residues: CATSSDDRQGWDQAFF. As DNA, the CDR3 is TGTGCCACCAGCAGTGATGACCGGCAGGGTTGGGATCAAGCTTTCTTT.